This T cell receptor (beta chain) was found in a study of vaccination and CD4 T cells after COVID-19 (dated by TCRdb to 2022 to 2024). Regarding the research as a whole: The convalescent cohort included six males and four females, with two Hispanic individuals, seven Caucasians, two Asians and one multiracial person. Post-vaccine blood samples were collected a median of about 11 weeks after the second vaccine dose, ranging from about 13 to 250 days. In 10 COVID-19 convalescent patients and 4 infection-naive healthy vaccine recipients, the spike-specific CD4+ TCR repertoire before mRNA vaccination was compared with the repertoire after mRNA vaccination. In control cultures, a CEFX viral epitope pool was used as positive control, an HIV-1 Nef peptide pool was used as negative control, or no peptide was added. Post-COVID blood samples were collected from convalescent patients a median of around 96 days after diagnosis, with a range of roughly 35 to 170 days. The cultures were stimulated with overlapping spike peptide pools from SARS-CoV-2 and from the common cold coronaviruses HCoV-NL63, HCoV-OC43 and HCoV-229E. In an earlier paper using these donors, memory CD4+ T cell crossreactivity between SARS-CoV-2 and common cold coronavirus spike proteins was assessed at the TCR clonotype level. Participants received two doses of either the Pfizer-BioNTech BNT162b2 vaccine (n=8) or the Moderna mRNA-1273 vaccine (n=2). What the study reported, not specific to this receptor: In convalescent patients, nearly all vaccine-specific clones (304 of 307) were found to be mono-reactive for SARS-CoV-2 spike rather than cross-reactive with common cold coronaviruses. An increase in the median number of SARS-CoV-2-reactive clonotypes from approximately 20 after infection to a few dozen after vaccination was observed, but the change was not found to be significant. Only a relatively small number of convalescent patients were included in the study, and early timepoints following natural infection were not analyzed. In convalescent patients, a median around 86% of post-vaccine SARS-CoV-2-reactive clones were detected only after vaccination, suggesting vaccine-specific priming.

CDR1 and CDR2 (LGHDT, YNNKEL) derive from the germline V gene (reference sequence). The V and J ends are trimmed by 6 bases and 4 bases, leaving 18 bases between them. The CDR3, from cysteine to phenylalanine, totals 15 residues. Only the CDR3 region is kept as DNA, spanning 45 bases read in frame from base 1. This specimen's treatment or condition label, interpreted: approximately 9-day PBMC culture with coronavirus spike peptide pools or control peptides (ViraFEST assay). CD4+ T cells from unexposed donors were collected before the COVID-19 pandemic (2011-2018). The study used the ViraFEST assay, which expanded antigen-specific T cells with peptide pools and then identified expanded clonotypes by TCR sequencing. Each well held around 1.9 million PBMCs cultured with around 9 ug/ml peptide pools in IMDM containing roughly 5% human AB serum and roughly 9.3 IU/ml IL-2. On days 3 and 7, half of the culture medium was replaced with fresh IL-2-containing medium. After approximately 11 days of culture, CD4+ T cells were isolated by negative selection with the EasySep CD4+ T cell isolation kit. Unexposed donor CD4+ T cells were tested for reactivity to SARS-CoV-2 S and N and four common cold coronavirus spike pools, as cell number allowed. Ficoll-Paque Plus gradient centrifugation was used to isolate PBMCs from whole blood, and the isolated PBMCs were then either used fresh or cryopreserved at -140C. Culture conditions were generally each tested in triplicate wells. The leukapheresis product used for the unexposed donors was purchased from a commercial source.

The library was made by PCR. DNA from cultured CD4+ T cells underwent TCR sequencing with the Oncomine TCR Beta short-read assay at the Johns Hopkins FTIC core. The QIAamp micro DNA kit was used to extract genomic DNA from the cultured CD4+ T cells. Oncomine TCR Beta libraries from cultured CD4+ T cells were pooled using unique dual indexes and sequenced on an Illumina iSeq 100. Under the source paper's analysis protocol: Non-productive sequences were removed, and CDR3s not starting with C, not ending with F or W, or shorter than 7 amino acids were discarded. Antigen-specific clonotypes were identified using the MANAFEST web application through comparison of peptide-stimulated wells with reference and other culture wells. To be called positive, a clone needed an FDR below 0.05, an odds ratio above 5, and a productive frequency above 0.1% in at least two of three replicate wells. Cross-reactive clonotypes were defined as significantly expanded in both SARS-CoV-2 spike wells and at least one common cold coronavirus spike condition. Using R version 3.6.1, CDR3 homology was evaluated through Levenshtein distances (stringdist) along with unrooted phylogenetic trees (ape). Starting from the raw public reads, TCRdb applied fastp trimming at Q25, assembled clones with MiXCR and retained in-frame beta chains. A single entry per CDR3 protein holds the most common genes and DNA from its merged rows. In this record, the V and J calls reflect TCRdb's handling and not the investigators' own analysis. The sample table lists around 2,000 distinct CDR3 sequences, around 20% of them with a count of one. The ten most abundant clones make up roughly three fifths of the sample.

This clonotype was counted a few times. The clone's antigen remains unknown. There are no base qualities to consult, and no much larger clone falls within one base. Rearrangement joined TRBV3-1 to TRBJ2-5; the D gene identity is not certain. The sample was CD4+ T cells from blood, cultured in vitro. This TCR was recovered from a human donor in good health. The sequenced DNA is TGTGCCAGCAGTCGCGGACCGTTTGAGCGAGAGACCCAGTACTTC. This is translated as CASSRGPFERETQYF.